The next 16 T cell receptor beta chains were all read from a single sample in a study of blood T cell repertoires in COVID-19. Clones were sequenced by immunoSEQ multiplex PCR, and TCRdb holds only the in-frame ones, with some missing. The sample carries over 150,000 clones, 79% recorded once. Specimen: PBMCs or T cells enriched from blood (not recorded which). The receptors shown here come from a woman in her 70s in a cohort exposed to, infected with or recovered from COVID-19 (not recorded which).

V is TRBV7-9 and J is TRBJ1-5; possibly TRBD1 for D (6 bases). The V and J ends lost 4 bases and 4 bases respectively, with 11 bases between them. The germline V gene encodes CDR1 SEHNR and CDR2 FQNEAQ (reference sequence). CDR3 length: 14 amino acids. The CDR3 protein is CASSSLTGNQPQHF. CDR3 coding DNA: TGTGCCAGCAGCTCCCTAACAGGGAATCAGCCCCAGCATTTT.

The CDR3 loop reads CSVHIRDRASNYGYTF. DNA of the CDR3: TGCAGCGTTCATATCCGGGACAGGGCGTCTAACTATGGCTACACCTTC. The chain joins TRBV29-1 to TRBJ1-2; 9 bases agree with TRBD1. CDR3 length equals 16 residues. Germline values: CDR1 SQVTM, CDR2 ANQGSEA. Trimming removed 5 bases from V and 0 bases from J; junction bases left unmatched: 10.

The chain joins TRBV4-1 to TRBJ2-7; 11 positions match TRBD1. CDR3 size: 15 residues. CDR1 is MGHRA and CDR2 is YSYEKL in the germline V gene. V was pared by 4 bases and J by 0 bases, with 2 bases of the junction left unmatched. CDR3 sequence: CASSPGQGASYEQYF. CDR3 coding DNA: TGCGCCAGCAGCCCCGGACAGGGGGCCTCCTACGAGCAGTACTTC.

V usage is TRBV4-2 and J usage is TRBJ2-7; D gene ambiguous. In germline, CDR1 is LGHNA, CDR2 YNFKEQ. CDR3 length: 15 residues. V lost 0 bases and J 0 bases, leaving 9 bases between the germline ends. The CDR3 nucleotides are TGTGCCAGCAGCCAAGATCAACTTCGCTCCTACGAGCAGTACTTC. Translation: CASSQDQLRSYEQYF.

V and J are TRBV7-9 and TRBJ2-5, with 7 bases matching TRBD2. Germline V gives CDR1 SEHNR, CDR2 FQNEAQ (reference sequence). This CDR3 has 12 residues. The V gene end was trimmed by 7 bases and the J gene end by 7 bases; junction bases not matched to a gene: 6. The CDR3 here is CASTQTGGTQYF. The DNA of the CDR3 is TGTGCCAGCACCCAAACGGGGGGGACCCAGTACTTC.

V is TRBV18 and J is TRBJ2-1; 7 bases are a match to TRBD2. The V and J ends lost 0 bases and 6 bases, in that order; junction bases with no gene match: 5. CDR3 length: 15 residues. Germline-derived CDR1 and CDR2 are KGHSH and LQKENI. This CDR3 reads CASSPPTGGLNEQFF. DNA of the CDR3: TGTGCCAGCTCACCACCGACGGGAGGCCTCAATGAGCAGTTCTTC.

The chain couples TRBV11-2 to TRBJ1-2; D ambiguous. Deletions cut 5 bases from V and 6 bases from J, with 13 bases between. This CDR3 is built from 13 residues. The germline V gene has CDR1 SGHAT and CDR2 FQNNGV. The CDR3 region is CASSAETRDGYTF. In DNA form, the CDR3 reads TGTGCCAGCAGCGCCGAAACCCGGGATGGCTACACCTTC. Full variable domain (outside the CDR3, taken from reference TRBV11-2 and TRBJ1-2): EAGVAQSPRYKIIEKRQSVAFWCNPISGHATLYWYQQILGQGPKLLIQFQNNGVVDDSQLPKDRFSAERLKGVDSTLKIQPAKLEDSAVYLCASSAETRDGYTFGSGTRLTVV.

This sequence joins TRBV28 and TRBJ2-3, with 9 bases that match TRBD2. Germline V gene data show CDR1 as MDHEN and CDR2 as SYDVKM. The CDR3 is 19 residues long. J lost 8 bases, V lost 2 bases, and 20 bases had no gene match. This CDR3 is CASSLPFSMAGGPMGTQYF. In nucleotides, the CDR3 is TGTGCCAGCAGTTTACCATTCTCTATGGCGGGAGGGCCGATGGGTACGCAGTATTTT. Filled out from reference TRBV28 and TRBJ2-3, the complete variable domain reads DVKVTQSSRYLVKRTGEKVFLECVQDMDHENMFWYRQDPGLGLRLIYFSYDVKMKEKGDIPEGYSVSREKKERFSLILESASTNQTSMYLCASSLPFSMAGGPMGTQYFGPGTRLTVL.

This sequence joins TRBV20-1 and TRBJ1-1; D uncertain. V lost 4 bases and J lost 1, with 4 bases in between. From germline, CDR1 is DFQATT and CDR2 SNEGSKA (reference sequence). CDR3 length: 11 residues. CDR3 loop: CSAIQNTEAFF. The CDR3 nucleotides are TGCAGTGCTATTCAGAACACTGAAGCTTTCTTT.

The rearrangement uses TRBV28 and TRBJ1-2; D is possibly TRBD1 (6 bases). The CDR3 has 12 residues. The germline V and J ends were trimmed by 5 bases and 10 bases, with 14 bases remaining between them. CDR1 MDHEN and CDR2 SYDVKM come from the germline V gene. In DNA form, the CDR3 reads TGTGCCAGCAGTGTTACAGGGATTTACTACACCTTC. It encodes CASSVTGIYYTF.

The chain links TRBV28 to TRBJ2-1; possibly TRBD1 for D (5 bases). There are 14 residues in the CDR3. Trimming took off 5 bases at V and 15 bases at J, with 23 bases between the two ends. CDR1 is MDHEN and CDR2 is SYDVKM in the germline V gene. The CDR3 DNA reads TGTGCCAGCAGTCAAACAGGTCCTTTATCCCGCGGGTTCTTC. This encodes CASSQTGPLSRGFF.

A single count supports this clone. The V call is TRBV5-6, the J call TRBJ2-3, with D perhaps TRBD1 (6 bases). This CDR3 comprises 16 residues. Trimming left V 4 bases short and J 0 bases short, with 15 bases between. CDR1 and CDR2 from the germline V gene are SGHDT and YYEEEE. CDR3 nucleotides: TGTGCCAGCAGCCTTCGGTTGGGGGCCAGCACAGATACGCAGTATTTT. It codes for CASSLRLGASTDTQYF.

J is TRBJ2-7 and V is TRBV5-4; 8 bases match TRBD1. CDR1 and CDR2 from the germline V gene are SGHNT and YYREEE (reference sequence). The CDR3 is 14 residues long. With 4 bases clipped from V and 5 bases from J, the junction kept 8 bases outside the gene matches. CDR3 protein: CASSRFGQGNEQYF. CDR3 nucleotides: TGTGCCAGCAGCCGTTTTGGACAGGGAAACGAGCAGTACTTC.

The chain uses TRBV5-4 and TRBJ2-6; D not resolved. Germline values: CDR1 SGHNT, CDR2 YYREEE (reference sequence). The V and J ends lost 2 bases and 0 bases respectively, with 6 bases between them. The CDR3 is 15 amino acids. The CDR3 DNA follows: TGTGCCAGCAGCTTATCAGGCTCTGGGGCCAACGTCCTGACTTTC. It encodes CASSLSGSGANVLTF.

The CDR3 reads CASSLYNTDTQYF. Here the CDR3 DNA reads TGTGCCAGCAGCTTGTACAACACAGATACGCAGTATTTT. J is TRBJ2-3 and V is TRBV7-8; no firm D call. The CDR3 totals 13 residues. Germline values: CDR1 SGHVS, CDR2 FQNEAQ. V dropped 3 bases and J dropped 2 bases, with 6 bases sitting between them.

V and J are TRBV5-1 and TRBJ2-7; 7 bases map to TRBD2. V lost 0 bases to trimming and J lost 2 bases; unmatched junction nucleotides: 5. The CDR3 contains 15 residues. CDR1 SGHRS and CDR2 YFSETQ come from the germline V gene. The CDR3 region has the DNA TGCGCCAGCAGCTTGGCATTAGCGGGTACCTACGAGCAGTACTTC. Its translation: CASSLALAGTYEQYF.